The present TCR beta chain was sequenced within a study of tissue T cells after allogeneic stem cell transplantation. This CDR3 comprises 13 residues. V gave up 7 bases and J gave up 0 bases, with 8 bases separating them. The method was immunoSEQ multiplex PCR; TCRdb's version includes in-frame clones alone and lacks a portion of them. This table has about 6,300 clones, 70% appearing once. A few counts support this clone. The TCR originated in a woman aged 18-49 years with breast cancer. The sequenced sample was tissue from the rectum, obtained at autopsy. The V and J genes are TRBV12-3 or TRBV12-4 and TRBJ2-3; no clear D gene. The CDR3 spells CASTLSSTDTQYF. The CDR3 DNA reads TGTGCCAGCACCCTATCTAGCACAGATACGCAGTATTTT.